This paragraph covers one T cell receptor beta chain sequence. This clone was seen once. It lacks a known antigen. No clone much larger than this one lies a single base away; base qualities are absent. Trimming leaves V shorter by 2 bases and J shorter by 4 bases, with the junction holding 9 bases beyond the gene matches. The germline V gene supplies CDR1 SGHTA and CDR2 FQGTGA. The CDR3 runs 16 amino acids, cysteine and phenylalanine included. The entry retains the CDR3 DNA only, 48 bases that are in frame from base 1. This entry belongs to a study of blood T cell repertoires in COVID-19 (dated by TCRdb to between 2020 and 2021). Regarding the study in general: The collaborator samples originated in the United States, Italy and Spain and spanned the acute and convalescent phases of COVID-19. The prospective study material was composed of cDNA or gDNA derived from T cells, B-cell-depleted T cells, or PBMCs. Subjects who had been exposed to COVID-19, were actively infected with it, or had recovered from it provided the deeply sampled blood TCRbeta repertoires that made up the dataset. The repertoires were made available in a free public database intended to serve as a resource for research on the immune response to SARS-CoV-2. Samples were obtained from the ongoing ImmuneRACE study (first 160 participants) and from about 1,300 subjects provided by 6 global collaborators. A de-identified subject ID, COVID-19 status, age in years and sex were almost always included in the sample metadata. Where HLA class I and class II types were available, the types were taken from metadata supplied by the sample provider, not from assay-based typing.

Collaborating institutions collected whole blood in K2EDTA tubes following their own protocols. For TCRbeta analysis, collaborators shipped samples in one of three forms: frozen whole blood, isolated PBMCs, or DNA extracted from either of those sample types. TCRbeta CDR3 regions were amplified from genomic DNA using the immunoSEQ Assay, a bias-controlled multiplex PCR. The authors' analysis ran thus. The number of nucleated cells in each sample was estimated from the amplification of reference gene primers within the assay. Sequence reads were collapsed and filtered to measure the absolute abundance of every unique TCRbeta CDR3 rearrangement. For each sample, productive Simpson clonality was calculated as the square root of Simpson's diversity index over productive rearrangements. In its TCRdb copy, this immuneACCESS table keeps in-frame sequences only and misses some clones. Where compared with another copy, unresolved V genes explain less than half of these, and the others have no known cause. The D gene and trimming were derived from the DNA, and the V and J assignments and clone size from that table. A total of 350,000 to 450,000 clones appear in this sample, roughly 85% of them only once. The ten largest clones take up 3.5% to 4% of the sample.

The study at large found these results: The amount of clinical and demographic metadata varied by source and participant and was provided uncurated.

The TCR originated in a woman between 18 and 29 years old with acute or convalescent COVID-19. What was sequenced was peripheral blood. In this chain, TRBV7-3 is recombined with TRBJ2-5; TRBD1 lines up with 8 middle nucleotides. The base sequence is TGTGCCAGCAGCTTATTAGGACAGGGCGGTGGAGAGACCCAGTACTTC. Its translation reads: CASSLLGQGGGETQYF.